The 27 T cell receptor beta chains in this list originate from one sample, sequenced in a study of immune heterogeneity within non-small cell lung tumors. Per sample, 450 to 600 ng of bulk tumor genomic DNA was the template used. Primary tumors were biopsied several times each, far apart, intraoperatively. Surgery that was curative in intent was performed on patients with untreated, newly diagnosed non-small cell lung cancer. The authors amplified TCR beta CDR3 by multiplex PCR with 32 V and 13 J primers. TCRdb ran MiXCR on the multiplex PCR reads and lists one entry per CDR3 protein. Here the sample spans some 3,000 distinct CDR3 sequences, roughly 14% being singletons. Specimen: lung tumor tissue. These receptors all come from a female donor with non-small cell lung cancer.

Within the sample, this clonotype is large. The chain joins TRBV2 to TRBJ1-1; the D gene is possibly TRBD1 (6 bases). V lost 6 bases and J lost 4, with 15 bases in between. Germline V gene data show CDR1 as SNHLY and CDR2 as FYNNEI. The CDR3 spans 14 residues. This chain's CDR3 is CASREGGFSTEAFF. The CDR3 DNA reads TGTGCCAGCAGAGAGGGGGGATTTAGCACTGAAGCTTTCTTT.

This clonotype is medium-sized within its sample. This chain uses TRBV20-1 with TRBJ2-1, with TRBD1 matching over 7 bases. The CDR3 covers 16 residues. Trimming took 6 bases from V and 6 from J; bases not matched to a gene: 17. The germline gives CDR1 DFQATT, CDR2 SNEGSKA (reference sequence). The CDR3 nucleotides read TGCAGTGCCAAGAAGACAGGGAGCCTTCTGGGCAATGAGCAGTTCTTC. As protein: CSAKKTGSLLGNEQFF.

Within the sample, this clonotype is medium-sized. This chain joins TRBV28 and TRBJ1-5; 12 bases are a match to TRBD1. The J segment lost 7 bases and the V segment lost 5 bases, leaving 9 bases of the junction unmatched. CDR3 length equals 16 residues. CDR1 is MDHEN and CDR2 is SYDVKM in the germline V gene. CDR3 amino acids: CASSRGQGASWQPQHF. As DNA, the CDR3 is TGTGCCAGCAGTAGGGGACAGGGGGCTTCATGGCAGCCCCAGCATTTT.

This clonotype is classed as large. The V call is TRBV20-1, the J call TRBJ1-2, with 8 bases fitting TRBD1. Germline values: CDR1 DFQATT, CDR2 SNEGSKA (reference sequence). Trimming removed 6 bases from V and 8 bases from J; junction bases left unmatched: 5. The CDR3 spans 11 residues. The CDR3 nucleotides read TGCAGTGCAGAGGGACAGGTCGGCTACACCTTC. It translates to CSAEGQVGYTF.

There are many counts of this clonotype. The rearrangement joins TRBV5-6 to TRBJ1-2; D possibly corresponds to TRBD1 (6 bases). Germline CDR1 reads SGHDT; CDR2 reads YYEEEE. V shed 0 bases and J shed 6 bases, with 21 bases lying between them. This CDR3 has 17 amino acids. The CDR3 loop is CASSLDNRESPNNGYTF. The CDR3 DNA reads TGTGCCAGCAGCTTGGATAACAGGGAATCCCCGAATAATGGCTACACCTTC.

Points on this clonotype: One end of the junction fails to match germline, which may point to a read error. DNA for the CDR3: TGTGGCAGCAGACGACAGGGGACCAATCAGCCCCAGCATTTC. Encoded protein: CGSRRQGTNQPQHF. V usage is TRBV27 and J usage is TRBJ1-5; 8 nucleotides line up with TRBD1. The length of the CDR3 is 14 residues. Per germline, CDR1 MNHEY and CDR2 SMNVEV (reference sequence).

This clonotype was observed a handful of times. The junction differs from germline at one of its ends, possibly a read error. The chain employs TRBV7-9 and TRBJ1-1; D is undetermined. CDR3 size: 12 residues. Germline V gene sequence: CDR1 SEHNR, CDR2 FQNEAQ (reference sequence). CDR3 loop: CAGSTVNTEAFF. As DNA, the CDR3 is TGTGCCGGCAGTACGGTGAACACTGAAGCTTTCTTT. Together with reference TRBV7-9 and TRBJ1-1, the CDR3 gives the full variable domain: DTGVSQNPRHKITKRGQNVTFRCDPISEHNRLYWYRQTLGQGPEFLTYFQNEAQLEKSRLLSDRFSAERPKGSFSTLEIQRTEQGDSAMYLCAGSTVNTEAFFGQGTRLTVV.

By sample share, this clonotype is medium-sized (0.01 to 0.1%). V and J are TRBV30 and TRBJ1-2, with 7 bases fitting TRBD1. The germline CDR1 and CDR2 sequences are GTSNPN and SVGIG (reference sequence). The trim removed 2 bases at V and 8 bases at J, leaving 14 bases unmatched. There are 15 residues in the CDR3. In DNA, the CDR3 is TGTGCCTGGAGTCTTTACAGGGGTTTCGATAGAGGCTACACCTTC. It yields the protein CAWSLYRGFDRGYTF.

By sample fraction, this clonotype is medium-sized. The chain has TRBV6-1 and TRBJ1-1; 10 bases agree with TRBD1. This CDR3 comprises 15 residues. Trimming cost V 2 bases and J 7 bases; bases outside gene matches: 7. Germline V gene lookup returns CDR1 MNHNS and CDR2 SASEGT. The chain's CDR3 is CASSERLDRGIEAFF. The DNA for the CDR3 is TGTGCCAGCAGTGAACGGCTGGACAGGGGGATTGAAGCTTTCTTT.

This clonotype is labeled as large. The gene calls are TRBV2 and TRBJ1-6; TRBD1 is a possible D gene (5 bases). CDR3 length equals 13 residues. V lost 6 bases, J lost 10 bases, and 13 bases lay in between. CDR1 SNHLY and CDR2 FYNNEI come from the germline V gene. The CDR3 reads CASRDGAPSPLHF. For the CDR3, the DNA is TGTGCCAGCAGGGACGGGGCACCCTCACCCCTCCACTTT.

In its sample, this clonotype is medium-sized. The V call is TRBV7-9, the J call TRBJ2-3; D remains unclear. The CDR3 is 12 residues long. Germline V lookup: CDR1 SEHNR, CDR2 FQNEAQ (reference sequence). Trimming stripped 11 bases from V and 1 base from J, with 10 bases between. CDR3: CASNWGTDTQYF. Here the CDR3 DNA reads TGTGCCTCCAACTGGGGCACAGATACGCAGTATTTT.

This clonotype is classed as medium-sized (0.01 to 0.1%). This rearrangement joins TRBV27 to TRBJ2-2; no firm D call. V gave up 3 bases and J gave up 6 bases, with 17 bases separating them. The CDR3 totals 16 residues. Germline lookup yields CDR1 MNHEY and CDR2 SMNVEV (reference sequence). The CDR3 DNA reads as TGTGCCAGCAGTTTTACGGTTTCCTTTGTCGCCGGGGAGCTGTTTTTT. Its protein is CASSFTVSFVAGELFF.

With respect to this clonotype: Given a much more abundant clone one base away, this may be a read error. The genes are TRBV5-7 and TRBJ1-4; 8 bases fit TRBD1. TRBV5-7 is an ORF for which the function is uncertain. The J segment lost 2 bases and the V segment lost 6 bases, leaving 9 bases of the junction unmatched. CDR3 length: 16 amino acids. This CDR3 is CASILNRQGTNEKLFF. CDR3 DNA sequence: TGTGCCAGCATCTTAAATAGACAGGGGACTAATGAAAAACTGTTTTTT.

This clonotype came up a few times. A much larger clonotype is one base distant, so this may be a read error. The V call is TRBV20-1, the J call TRBJ1-4, with TRBD1 identical over 9 bases. Germline V gene sequence: CDR1 DFQATT, CDR2 SNEGSKA (reference sequence). After removal of 0 bases from V and 6 bases from J, the junction contained 11 bases not matched to a gene. The CDR3 contains 17 residues. This chain's CDR3 is CSARDRGVQGAYEKLFF. The CDR3 DNA reads TGCAGTGCTAGAGATCGGGGAGTACAGGGGGCTTATGAAAAACTGTTTTTT.

By sample fraction, this clonotype is medium-sized (0.01 to 0.1%). The chain is built from TRBV20-1 and TRBJ2-1; TRBD2 agrees at 7 bases. Germline V gene data show CDR1 as DFQATT and CDR2 as SNEGSKA (reference sequence). The trim removed 3 bases at V and 7 bases at J, leaving 9 bases unmatched. The CDR3 is 14 amino acids. CDR3 bases: TGCAGTGCTAGGCTTGGGGGAGGGCCTAATGAGCAGTTCTTC. Encoded protein: CSARLGGGPNEQFF.

Points on this clonotype: This may come from a read error, since a much larger clone is one base off. The chain carries TRBV9 and TRBJ2-2; TRBD1 matches 8 bases. After removal of 4 bases from V and 5 bases from J, the junction contained 13 bases not matched to a gene. Germline V gene sequence: CDR1 SGDLS, CDR2 YYNGEE. CDR3 length: 17 amino acids. The CDR3 is CASSHRTGKKGTGELFF. In DNA form, the CDR3 reads TGTGCCAGCAGCCACCGGACAGGGAAGAAAGGTACCGGGGAGCTGTTTTTT.

By share of the sample, this clonotype is large (0.1 to 1%). This chain connects TRBV19 to TRBJ2-7; D is possibly TRBD1 or TRBD2 (5 bases each). The CDR3 consists of 13 residues. The V end was cut by 3 bases, the J end by 7 bases, with 13 bases between. Germline CDR1 reads LNHDA; CDR2 reads SQIVND (reference sequence). CDR3 protein: CASSMGTSGEQYF. CDR3 DNA sequence: TGTGCCAGTAGTATGGGGACGTCGGGTGAGCAGTACTTC.

In this sample, this clonotype turned up many times. The chain is built from TRBV20-1 and TRBJ1-5, with D tentatively TRBD1 (6 bases). The V end was cut by 0 bases, the J end by 6 bases, with 12 bases between. This CDR3 spans 14 amino acids. Germline values: CDR1 DFQATT, CDR2 SNEGSKA (reference sequence). Written as DNA, the CDR3 is TGCAGTGCTAGAGAAGGGGGTTTCGGTCAGCCCCAGCATTTT. As protein: CSAREGGFGQPQHF.

This clonotype is deemed medium-sized (0.01 to 0.1%). The V gene is TRBV27, the J gene TRBJ2-7; possibly TRBD1 or TRBD2 for D (6 bases each). The V end lost 4 bases, the J end lost 3 bases, and 16 bases lay between the germline ends. Per germline, CDR1 MNHEY and CDR2 SMNVEV (reference sequence). The CDR3 length is 15 residues. DNA of the CDR3: TGTGCCAGCAGTTCAAGGGGGGTTGCGGTCTACGAGCAGTACTTC. Translated, it gives CASSSRGVAVYEQYF.

This clonotype was recorded at least ten times. The J gene is TRBJ1-2, the V gene TRBV7-2; 8 bases line up with TRBD1. Germline values: CDR1 SGHTA, CDR2 FQGNSA. This CDR3 is 18 amino acids long. The ends lost 0 bases at V and 4 bases at J; junction bases unmatched: 13. CDR3 DNA sequence: TGTGCCAGCAGCTTAGCGGTGGGGCAGGGGGCTCTCTCCTATGGCTACACCTTC. Its translation: CASSLAVGQGALSYGYTF.

The table lists this clonotype with many counts. This rearrangement joins TRBV5-5 to TRBJ2-3; TRBD2 is a possible D gene (6 bases). Germline lookup yields CDR1 SGHKS and CDR2 YYEKEE (reference sequence). Deletions cut 0 bases from V and 2 bases from J, with 10 bases between. The CDR3 length is 15 residues. CDR3: CASSLVAGNTDTQYF. CDR3 DNA sequence: TGTGCCAGCAGCTTGGTTGCGGGAAACACAGATACGCAGTATTTT.

This clonotype was found many times. The gene calls are TRBV20-1 and TRBJ2-1; 8 bases match TRBD2. The germline V gene encodes CDR1 DFQATT and CDR2 SNEGSKA (reference sequence). Trimming took 0 bases from V and 5 from J; bases not matched to a gene: 9. The CDR3 runs to 16 residues. CDR3 DNA sequence: TGCAGTGCTAGAGATATTTTAGCGGGAAGGGACAATGAGCAGTTCTTC. Translated, it gives CSARDILAGRDNEQFF.

A few counts support this clonotype. The CDR3 coding sequence is TGTGCCAGCAGCTTAGATTCTTCGGACAGGGTGGAAGAGACCCAGTACTTC. It yields the protein CASSLDSSDRVEETQYF. The V gene is TRBV11-2, the J gene TRBJ2-5; TRBD1 agrees at 8 bases. Germline V gene data show CDR1 as SGHAT and CDR2 as FQNNGV. V gave up 0 bases and J gave up 3 bases; unmatched junction bases: 9. The CDR3 runs 17 residues. The variable domain in full, with the rest retrieved from reference TRBV11-2 and TRBJ2-5, is EAGVAQSPRYKIIEKRQSVAFWCNPISGHATLYWYQQILGQGPKLLIQFQNNGVVDDSQLPKDRFSAERLKGVDSTLKIQPAKLEDSAVYLCASSLDSSDRVEETQYFGPGTRLLVL.

This clonotype was picked up many times. The V gene is TRBV5-6, the J gene TRBJ1-4; 7 nucleotides line up with TRBD1. Germline CDR1 and CDR2: SGHDT and YYEEEE. This CDR3 region has 14 residues. With 4 bases clipped from V and 4 bases from J, the junction kept 4 bases outside the gene matches. Here the CDR3 DNA reads TGTGCCAGCAGCCCGGACAGGAATAATGAAAAACTGTTTTTT. Protein sequence: CASSPDRNNEKLFF. Full variable domain (outside the CDR3, taken from reference TRBV5-6 and TRBJ1-4): DAGVTQSPTHLIKTRGQQVTLRCSPKSGHDTVSWYQQALGQGPQFIFQYYEEEERQRGNFPDRFSGHQFPNYSSELNVNALLLGDSALYLCASSPDRNNEKLFFGSGTQLSVL.

This clonotype is categorized as medium-sized. The chain employs TRBV10-2 and TRBJ2-7, with a possible D match to TRBD1 (6 bases). Germline V CDR1 and CDR2: WSHSY, SAAADI. This CDR3 comprises 14 residues. Trimming stripped 2 bases from V and 3 bases from J, with 11 bases between. The CDR3 loop is CASSEVVRGYEQYF. The CDR3 bases are TGCGCCAGCAGTGAGGTGGTCAGGGGCTACGAGCAGTACTTC.

In this sample, this clonotype is medium-sized (0.01 to 0.1%). The chain combines TRBV6-1 with TRBJ1-1, with 7 nucleotides matching TRBD1. The CDR3 has 13 residues. With 6 bases clipped from V and 8 bases from J, the junction kept 9 bases outside the gene matches. Per germline, CDR1 MNHNS and CDR2 SASEGT. In DNA form, the CDR3 reads TGTGCCAGCAGCGAACAGGGGAGGGCCGAAGCTTTCTTT. As protein: CASSEQGRAEAFF.

By share, this clonotype counts as medium-sized. V and J are TRBV6-6 and TRBJ1-6, with D uncertain. Trimming left V 1 base short and J 7 bases short, with 14 bases between. Germline V gene sequence: CDR1 MNHNY, CDR2 SVGAGI (reference sequence). This CDR3 contains 16 residues. The CDR3 is CASSYLGAGPNSPLHF. In nucleotides, the CDR3 is TGTGCCAGCAGTTACTTGGGTGCTGGGCCAAATTCACCCCTCCACTTT.